Following are 18 T cell receptor beta chains from one sample sequenced in a study of CD8 T cells in Susac syndrome. RNA totalling about 0.5 to 1 ug underwent reverse transcription with random hexamers. TCRdb called the immunoSEQ multiplex PCR reads again in MiXCR, with one record for every CDR3 protein. Counted here are about 240,000 distinct CDR3 sequences, about 96% occurring once; the ten biggest clones make up around 0.1%. Sequenced input: CD4+ T cells from PBMCs. The receptors originated from a human donor with Susac syndrome.

This chain links TRBV5-1 with TRBJ2-7; no clear D. Germline-derived CDR1 and CDR2 are SGHRS and YFSETQ. The CDR3 consists of 11 residues. V lost 4 bases, J lost 12 bases, and 14 bases lay in between. The CDR3 coding sequence is TGCGCCAGCAGCCCTGGATCGGTTCGGTACTTC. It translates to CASSPGSVRYF.

This chain connects TRBV15 to TRBJ2-1; D uncertain. CDR3 length: 13 residues. Germline values: CDR1 LNHNV, CDR2 YYDKDF (reference sequence). Trimming left V 0 bases short and J 5 bases short, with 5 bases between. The CDR3 loop reads CATSRDPNNEQFF. The CDR3 bases are TGTGCCACCAGCAGAGACCCGAACAATGAGCAGTTCTTC.

The gene calls are TRBV11-1 and TRBJ2-7; D may be TRBD1 (6 bases). Trimming pared 4 bases from V and 3 bases from J, leaving 19 bases between. The CDR3 sequence is 16 residues long. The germline V gene has CDR1 SGHAT and CDR2 FQDESV (reference sequence). The DNA of the CDR3 is TGTGCCAGCAGCTCGACCTTCCGGGACACTTACTACGAGCAGTACTTC. Protein product: CASSSTFRDTYYEQYF.

The gene calls are TRBV19 and TRBJ2-5, with a possible D match to TRBD1 (6 bases). V lost 6 bases to trimming and J lost 1 base, with 12 bases between them. CDR3 length: 14 amino acids. From germline, CDR1 is LNHDA and CDR2 SQIVND (reference sequence). CDR3 sequence: CASRQGWGQETQYF. CDR3 DNA sequence: TGTGCCAGTAGACAGGGTTGGGGCCAAGAGACCCAGTACTTC.

The rearrangement uses TRBV2 and TRBJ2-5; 15 bases match TRBD2. CDR3 length: 19 residues. Looked up from germline, CDR1 is SNHLY and CDR2 is FYNNEI. With 7 bases clipped from V and 4 bases from J, the junction kept 16 bases outside the gene matches. The CDR3 sequence is CASKIRATGTSGRRETQYF. In nucleotides, the CDR3 is TGTGCCAGCAAAATACGCGCGACCGGGACTAGCGGGAGGCGAGAGACCCAGTACTTC.

The rearrangement links TRBV6-1 to TRBJ2-3; D may be TRBD1 (5 bases). Germline V lookup: CDR1 MNHNS, CDR2 SASEGT. V was pared by 3 bases and J by 6 bases, with 16 bases between. The CDR3 has 15 amino acids. The CDR3 DNA reads as TGTGCCAGCAGTGACCCTCAGGGTTTAACGGATACGCAGTATTTT. Protein product: CASSDPQGLTDTQYF.

J is TRBJ2-6 and V is TRBV18, with a tentative D call TRBD1 (6 bases). V lost 4 bases, J lost 0 bases, and 10 bases lay in between. Germline V gene lookup returns CDR1 KGHSH and CDR2 LQKENI. There are 16 residues in the CDR3. CDR3 protein: CASSLRGSSGANVLTF. In DNA, the CDR3 is TGTGCCAGCTCACTCAGGGGTTCCTCTGGGGCCAACGTCCTGACTTTC.

The J gene is TRBJ2-3, the V gene TRBV24-1; maybe TRBD2 (6 bases). V was clipped by 3 bases and J by 10 bases, with 13 bases between them. The germline CDR1 and CDR2 sequences are KGHDR and SFDVKD. This CDR3 comprises 13 residues. In DNA, the CDR3 is TGTGCCACCAGTGATCCAAGTGGGAGGTCGCAGTATTTT. This codes for CATSDPSGRSQYF.

This chain links TRBV5-1 with TRBJ1-5; D remains ambiguous. This CDR3 is built from 14 residues. V was clipped by 3 bases and J by 2 bases, with 9 bases between them. Germline V CDR1 and CDR2: SGHRS, YFSETQ. CDR3 coding DNA: TGCGCCAGCAGCTCAGAGGGCGGCAATCAGCCCCAGCATTTT. It codes for CASSSEGGNQPQHF.

This clonotype was observed once. This chain links TRBV3-1 with TRBJ2-7, with D possibly being TRBD1 (5 bases). CDR3 size: 15 residues. Germline lookup yields CDR1 LGHDT and CDR2 YNNKEL (reference sequence). V gave up 1 base and J gave up 3 bases, with 13 bases separating them. The CDR3 DNA reads TGTGCCAGCAGCCAAGCTTTCTTTCAGGGCTACGAGCAGTACTTC. Its translation is CASSQAFFQGYEQYF.

V gene TRBV7-2 combines with J gene TRBJ2-5; possibly TRBD1 or TRBD2 for D (5 bases each). V dropped 4 bases and J dropped 4 bases, with 16 bases sitting between them. The germline V gene has CDR1 SGHTA and CDR2 FQGNSA. The CDR3 extends over 15 amino acids. The CDR3 sequence: CASSSGAGRGETQYF. CDR3 sequence (DNA): TGTGCCAGCAGCTCCGGGGCGGGTCGGGGAGAGACCCAGTACTTC.

The rearrangement uses TRBV21-1 and TRBJ2-7; the table names TRBD1, a call not compared with the DNA. TRBV21-1 is described as a pseudogene. The CDR3 spans 15 residues. For the CDR3, the DNA is TGTGCCAGCAGCAAAGTACCCCACCCAGGGCACGAGCAGTACTTC. This gives the protein CASSKVPHPGHEQYF.

The gene calls are TRBV24-1 and TRBJ1-2, with a weak D call TRBD1 (6 bases). CDR3 length: 12 residues. CDR1 KGHDR and CDR2 SFDVKD come from the germline V gene. V lost 4 bases and J 13 bases, leaving 15 bases between the germline ends. The CDR3 spells CATSDLTGLRTF. In DNA form, the CDR3 reads TGTGCCACCAGTGACCTTACAGGGTTGCGCACCTTC.

The chain uses TRBV7-9 and TRBJ2-7, with 8 bases matching TRBD1. Germline V gene sequence: CDR1 SEHNR, CDR2 FQNEAQ (reference sequence). The CDR3 spans 15 residues. Trimming cost V 5 bases and J 1 base; bases outside gene matches: 7. The CDR3 loop reads CASSKDRADSYEQYF. The CDR3 region has the DNA TGTGCCAGCAGCAAGGACAGGGCCGATTCCTACGAGCAGTACTTC.

In this sample, this clonotype turned up once. This chain links TRBV29-1 with TRBJ2-7; D not certain. Germline V CDR1 and CDR2: SQVTM, ANQGSEA. The germline V and J ends were trimmed by 6 bases and 5 bases, with 11 bases remaining between them. This CDR3 region has 11 residues. The CDR3 reads CSVRRWNEQYF. CDR3 in DNA: TGCAGCGTCCGTCGGTGGAACGAGCAGTACTTC.

V is TRBV24-1 and J is TRBJ2-6; no firm D call. Trimming cost V 4 bases and J 2 bases, with 5 bases left between them. The CDR3 length is 14 residues. Germline V gives CDR1 KGHDR, CDR2 SFDVKD. For the CDR3, the DNA is TGTGCCACCAGTGACACAGCTGGGGCCAACGTCCTGACTTTC. Amino acid sequence: CATSDTAGANVLTF.

The chain recombines TRBV10-2 with TRBJ2-7; 7 bases are a match to TRBD1. The J segment lost 4 bases and the V segment lost 6 bases, leaving 9 bases of the junction unmatched. Germline lookup yields CDR1 WSHSY and CDR2 SAAADI. This CDR3 is built from 14 residues. Here the CDR3 reads CASRTSTGMYEQYF. The CDR3 DNA reads as TGCGCCAGCAGAACCTCGACAGGGATGTACGAGCAGTACTTC.

The rearrangement joins TRBV19 to TRBJ1-1, with a tentative D call TRBD1 (5 bases). This CDR3 region has 13 residues. Trimming took 3 bases from V and 8 from J, leaving 13 bases between them. The germline CDR1 and CDR2 sequences are LNHDA and SQIVND (reference sequence). The chain's CDR3 is CASSISDSEEAFF. The CDR3 bases are TGTGCCAGTAGTATTAGTGACAGCGAAGAAGCTTTCTTT.